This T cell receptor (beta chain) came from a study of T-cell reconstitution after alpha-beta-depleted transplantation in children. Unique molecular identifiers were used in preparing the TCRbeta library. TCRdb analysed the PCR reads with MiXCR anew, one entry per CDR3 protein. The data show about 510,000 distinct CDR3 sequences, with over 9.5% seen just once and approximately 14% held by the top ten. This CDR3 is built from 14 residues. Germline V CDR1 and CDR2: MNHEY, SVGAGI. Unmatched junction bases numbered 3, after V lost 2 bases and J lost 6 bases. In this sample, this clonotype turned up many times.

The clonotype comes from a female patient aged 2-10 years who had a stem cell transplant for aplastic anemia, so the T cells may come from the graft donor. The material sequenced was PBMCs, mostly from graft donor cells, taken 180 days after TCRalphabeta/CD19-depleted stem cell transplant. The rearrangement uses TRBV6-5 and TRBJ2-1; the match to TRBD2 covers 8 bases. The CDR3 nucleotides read TGTGCCAGCAGTTACCGGGAGGGCTCCAATGAGCAGTTCTTC. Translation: CASSYREGSNEQFF.